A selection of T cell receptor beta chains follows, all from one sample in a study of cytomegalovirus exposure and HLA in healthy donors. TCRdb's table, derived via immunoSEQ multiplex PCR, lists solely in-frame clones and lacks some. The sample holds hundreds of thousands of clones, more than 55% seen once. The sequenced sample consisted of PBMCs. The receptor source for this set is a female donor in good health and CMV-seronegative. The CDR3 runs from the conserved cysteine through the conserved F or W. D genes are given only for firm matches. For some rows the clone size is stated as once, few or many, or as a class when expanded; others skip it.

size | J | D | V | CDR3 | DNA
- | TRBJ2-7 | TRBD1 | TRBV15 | CATSRGGDRASSYEQYF | TGTGCCACCAGCAGAGGGGGGGACAGGGCTAGCTCCTACGAGCAGTACTTC
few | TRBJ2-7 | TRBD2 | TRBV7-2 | CASKLSGGPSYEQYF | TGTGCCAGCAAACTTAGCGGGGGCCCCTCCTACGAGCAGTACTTC
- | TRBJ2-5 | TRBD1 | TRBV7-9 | CASSPRPGQGGETQYF | TGTGCCAGCAGCCCTAGGCCGGGACAGGGAGGAGAGACCCAGTACTTC
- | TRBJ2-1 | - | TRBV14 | CASSQIRVTYNEQFF | TGTGCCAGCAGCCAAATACGGGTTACCTACAATGAGCAGTTCTTC
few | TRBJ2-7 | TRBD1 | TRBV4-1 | CASSPGDRVGEQYF | TGCGCCAGCAGCCCCGGGGACAGGGTGGGCGAGCAGTACTTC
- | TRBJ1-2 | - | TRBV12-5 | CASGSGPGGYTF | TGTGCTAGTGGTTCCGGGCCGGGAGGCTACACCTTC
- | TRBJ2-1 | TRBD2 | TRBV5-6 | CASSPLQREGRGEQFF | TGTGCCAGCAGCCCACTACAGCGGGAGGGCCGTGGGGAGCAGTTCTTC
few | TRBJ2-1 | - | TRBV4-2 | CASSQGLVKGNEQFF | TGTGCCAGCAGCCAAGGACTAGTGAAAGGAAATGAGCAGTTCTTC
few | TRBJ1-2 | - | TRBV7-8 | CASSLAPGKEYGYTF | TGTGCCAGCAGCTTAGCGCCAGGGAAGGAGTATGGCTACACCTTC
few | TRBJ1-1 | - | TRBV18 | CASARGGAENTEAFF | TGTGCCAGCGCAAGGGGGGGGGCAGAAAACACTGAAGCTTTCTTT
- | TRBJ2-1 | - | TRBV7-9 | CASTRVGSNNEQFF | TGTGCCAGCACCCGAGTTGGGAGCAACAATGAGCAGTTCTTC
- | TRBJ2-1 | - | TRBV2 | CASSERGSYNEQFF | TGTGCCAGCAGTGAAAGGGGATCCTACAATGAGCAGTTCTTC
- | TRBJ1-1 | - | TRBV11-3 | CASSLRWASNTEAFF | TGTGCCAGCAGCTTACGTTGGGCGTCGAACACTGAAGCTTTCTTT
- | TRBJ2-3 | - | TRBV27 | CASSHTSSGGADMQYF | TGTGCCAGCAGTCATACTAGCTCCGGAGGGGCAGATATGCAGTATTTT
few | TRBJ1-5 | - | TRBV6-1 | CASSEARGQYQPQHF | TGTGCCAGCAGTGAAGCCAGAGGACAATATCAGCCCCAGCATTTT
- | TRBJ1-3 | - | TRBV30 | CAWSSLLVLAGNTIYF | TGTGCCTGGAGTTCCCTGTTGGTCCTAGCCGGAAACACCATATATTTT
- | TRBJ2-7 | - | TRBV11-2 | CASSLGFLRAGEQYF | TGTGCCAGCAGCTTAGGTTTTTTGAGGGCGGGCGAGCAGTACTTC
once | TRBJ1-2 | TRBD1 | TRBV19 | CASSILRTGSNYGYTF | TGTGCCAGTAGTATACTGCGGACAGGGTCCAACTATGGCTACACCTTC
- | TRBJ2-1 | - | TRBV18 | CASSQGQTHYNEQFF | TGTGCCAGCTCACAAGGACAGACTCACTACAATGAGCAGTTCTTC
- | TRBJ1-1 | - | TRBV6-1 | CASSDLEAAAFF | TGTGCCAGCAGTGACCTGGAAGCGGCAGCTTTCTTT
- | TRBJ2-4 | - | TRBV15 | CATSRVEDFNIQYF | TGTGCCACCAGCAGAGTGGAGGATTTCAACATTCAGTACTTC
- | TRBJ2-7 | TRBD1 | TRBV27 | CASSRTGKIYEQYF | TGTGCCAGCAGTAGGACAGGCAAGATCTACGAGCAGTACTTC
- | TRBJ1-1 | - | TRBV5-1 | CASSFSGFGAEAFF | TGCGCCAGCAGCTTTTCCGGGTTTGGTGCTGAAGCTTTCTTT
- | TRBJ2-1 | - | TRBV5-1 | CASSPVPGLGGASEQFF | TGCGCCAGCAGTCCAGTCCCGGGACTTGGGGGGGCCAGTGAGCAGTTCTTC
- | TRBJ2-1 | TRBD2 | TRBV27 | CASSFSGLAGGYEQFF | TGTGCCAGCAGTTTCTCGGGACTAGCGGGAGGATACGAGCAGTTCTTC
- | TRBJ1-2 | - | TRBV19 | CASSTRQANYGYTF | TGTGCCAGTAGTACCAGACAGGCGAACTATGGCTACACCTTC
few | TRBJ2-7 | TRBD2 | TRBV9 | CASSPHAGGIYEQYF | TGTGCCAGCAGCCCCCATGCGGGAGGGATCTACGAGCAGTACTTC
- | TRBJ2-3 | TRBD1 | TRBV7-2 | CASSFRTGRTDTQYF | TGTGCCAGCAGCTTTCGGACAGGGCGAACAGATACGCAGTATTTT
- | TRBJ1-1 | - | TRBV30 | CAWSSGGTTEAFF | TGTGCCTGGAGTAGTGGCGGGACCACTGAAGCTTTCTTT
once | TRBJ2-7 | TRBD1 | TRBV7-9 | CASSPWTGGNDEQYF | TGTGCCAGCAGCCCCTGGACAGGGGGAAATGACGAGCAGTACTTC
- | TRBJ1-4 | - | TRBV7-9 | CSSSFGRGNEKLFF | TGTTCCAGCAGCTTCGGGAGGGGTAATGAAAAACTGTTTTTT
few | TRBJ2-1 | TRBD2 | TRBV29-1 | CSVKGLADYNEQFF | TGCAGCGTTAAGGGACTAGCGGACTACAATGAGCAGTTCTTC
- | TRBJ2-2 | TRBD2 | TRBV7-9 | CASSFSPTSGNTGELFF | TGTGCCAGCAGCTTCTCCCCTACTAGCGGGAACACCGGGGAGCTGTTTTTT
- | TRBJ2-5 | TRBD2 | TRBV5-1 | CARGRTRFSLETQYF | TGCGCCAGGGGTAGGACTAGGTTTAGTCTGGAGACCCAGTACTTC
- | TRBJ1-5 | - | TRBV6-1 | CASSEWSGNQPQHF | TGTGCCAGCAGTGAATGGAGTGGGAATCAGCCCCAGCATTTT
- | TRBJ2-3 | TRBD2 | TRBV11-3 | CASSLRTSGIINTQYF | TGTGCCAGCAGCCTCCGGACTAGCGGTATCATAAATACGCAGTATTTT
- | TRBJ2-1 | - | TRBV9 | CASSAGVGQFF | TGTGCCAGCAGCGCGGGAGTCGGTCAGTTCTTC
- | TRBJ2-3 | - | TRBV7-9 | CASSSGTTSTDTQYF | TGTGCCAGCAGCTCCGGGACAACTAGCACAGATACGCAGTATTTT
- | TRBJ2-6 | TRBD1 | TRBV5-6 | CASSLGTGLAFGANVLTF | TGTGCCAGCAGCTTAGGGACAGGGTTAGCGTTTGGGGCCAACGTCCTGACTTTC
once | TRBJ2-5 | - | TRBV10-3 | CAISDPAGRQETQYF | TGTGCCATCAGTGACCCCGCTGGGAGGCAAGAGACCCAGTACTTC
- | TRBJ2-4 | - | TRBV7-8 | CASSLEVYNIQYF | TGTGCCAGCAGCTTGGAGGTGTACAACATTCAGTACTTC
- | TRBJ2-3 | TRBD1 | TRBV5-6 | CASSFALGQGYTDTQYF | TGTGCCAGCAGCTTCGCCTTAGGACAGGGGTACACAGATACGCAGTATTTT
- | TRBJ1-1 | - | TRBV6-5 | CASSPYLLQVAFF | TGTGCCAGCAGCCCATACCTTCTTCAGGTCGCTTTCTTT
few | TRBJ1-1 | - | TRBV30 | CAWGSRGYTEAFF | TGTGCCTGGGGAAGCAGGGGCTACACTGAAGCTTTCTTT
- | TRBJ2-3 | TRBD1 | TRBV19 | CASSIAGGYTDTQYF | TGTGCCAGTAGTATAGCAGGGGGCTATACAGATACGCAGTATTTT
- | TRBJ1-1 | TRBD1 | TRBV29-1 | CSTDREMNTEAFF | TGCAGCACCGACAGGGAAATGAACACTGAAGCTTTCTTT
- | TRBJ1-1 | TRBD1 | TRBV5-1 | CASSPGQSDTEAFF | TGCGCCAGCAGCCCGGGACAGTCGGACACTGAAGCTTTCTTT
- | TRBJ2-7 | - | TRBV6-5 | CASSRGQGKNEQYF | TGTGCCAGCAGCCGCGGGCAGGGGAAAAACGAGCAGTACTTC
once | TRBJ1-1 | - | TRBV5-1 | CASSSFPGTRNTEAFF | TGCGCCAGCAGCTCCTTCCCCGGGACACGGAACACTGAAGCTTTCTTT
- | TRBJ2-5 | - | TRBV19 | CASSISSRETQYF | TGTGCCAGTAGTATATCTAGCCGGGAGACCCAGTACTTC
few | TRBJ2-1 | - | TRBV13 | CATSGDNEQFF | TGTGCCACCTCGGGGGACAATGAGCAGTTCTTC
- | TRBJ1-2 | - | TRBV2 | CASSEARTLNYGYTF | TGTGCCAGCAGTGAAGCGCGGACACTTAACTATGGCTACACCTTC
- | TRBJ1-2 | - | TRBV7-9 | CSSSLVGRTHGYTF | TGTTCCAGCAGCTTAGTGGGCAGGACACATGGCTACACCTTC